One and the same sample provided the 18 T cell receptor beta chains below, sequenced in a study of beta chain features in type 1 diabetes. Broader study findings: Type 1 diabetes patients had moderately but significantly shorter TCRB CDR3s in all four CD4+ subsets.

Reverse transcribing all isolated RNA meant expressed TCRB transcripts were sequenced. This table comes from immunoSEQ multiplex PCR, and its TCRdb copy is limited to in-frame clones, with some not included. The sample yields hundreds of thousands of clones, over 12% seen once. Antigens for these TCRs are unknown. The sample taken for sequencing was naive CD4+ T cells from blood. All receptors derive from a man aged 18-30 years with type 1 diabetes.

The sample holds a few counts of this clone. The genes are TRBV7-3 and TRBJ1-1; D is perhaps TRBD1 (5 bases). The V end was cut by 6 bases, the J end by 1 base, with 12 bases between. This CDR3 spans 14 amino acids. Germline CDR1 and CDR2: SGHTA and FQGTGA. This chain's CDR3 is CASSPRAGNTEAFF. The DNA of the CDR3 is TGTGCCAGCAGTCCCAGGGCGGGGAACACTGAAGCTTTCTTT. Full variable domain (outside the CDR3, taken from reference TRBV7-3 and TRBJ1-1): GAGVSQTPSNKVTEKGKYVELRCDPISGHTALYWYRQSLGQGPEFLIYFQGTGAADDSGLPNDRFFAVRPEGSVSTLKIQRTERGDSAVYLCASSPRAGNTEAFFGQGTRLTVV.

The V call is TRBV29-1, the J call TRBJ2-1; 8 nucleotides line up with TRBD2. The CDR3 loop spans 18 amino acids. The germline V gene encodes CDR1 SQVTM and CDR2 ANQGSEA. V was clipped by 6 bases and J by 2 bases; unmatched bases: 18. This CDR3 reads CSVATGRSSSGTYNEQFF. CDR3 DNA: TGCAGCGTAGCTACAGGGAGGTCCAGTAGCGGGACCTACAATGAGCAGTTCTTC.

This clone was observed a few times. The V and J genes are TRBV11-2 and TRBJ2-4, with 7 positions matching TRBD2. The CDR3 spans 12 residues. With 3 bases clipped from V and 8 bases from J, the junction kept 1 base outside the gene matches. Per the germline V gene, CDR1 is SGHAT and CDR2 is FQNNGV. CDR3 nucleotides: TGTGCCAGCAGCTTGGGAGGGGACATTCAGTACTTC. It encodes CASSLGGDIQYF.

This clone was seen a handful of times. The chain combines TRBV5-1 with TRBJ1-6; D is unclear. Germline lookup yields CDR1 SGHRS and CDR2 YFSETQ. The germline V and J ends were trimmed by 0 bases and 6 bases, with 10 bases remaining between them. The CDR3 has 15 residues. CDR3 sequence reads: CASSLDGVGNSPLHF. The CDR3 region has the DNA TGCGCCAGCAGCTTGGATGGGGTTGGTAATTCACCCCTCCACTTT.

V is TRBV5-4 and J is TRBJ2-5; unclear D gene. V lost 0 bases to trimming and J lost 0 bases, with 6 bases between them. Germline V CDR1 and CDR2: SGHNT, YYREEE (reference sequence). This CDR3 has 14 amino acids. The CDR3 region has the DNA TGTGCCAGCAGCTTGGGCCTAAACCAAGAGACCCAGTACTTC. Its protein product is CASSLGLNQETQYF.

This clone was counted a few times. V gene TRBV5-4 combines with J gene TRBJ2-3; D remains unclear. The CDR3 is 13 amino acids. Trimming pared 2 bases from V and 6 bases from J, leaving 10 bases between. Germline CDR1 SGHNT, CDR2 YYREEE (reference sequence). The CDR3 loop is CASSFTSQDTQYF. Here the CDR3 DNA reads TGTGCCAGCAGCTTTACTTCGCAGGATACGCAGTATTTT.

The rearrangement links TRBV6-5 to TRBJ1-6; 11 nucleotides line up with TRBD1. V was pared by 4 bases and J by 10 bases, with 6 bases of the junction left unmatched. Germline V gene sequence: CDR1 MNHEY, CDR2 SVGAGI. The CDR3 totals 15 residues. CDR3 sequence reads: CASSSGQGEGSPLHF. CDR3 DNA: TGTGCCAGCAGTTCGGGACAGGGGGAAGGATCACCCCTCCACTTT.

V usage is TRBV6-5 and J usage is TRBJ1-1; D call uncertain. Trimming stripped 4 bases from V and 0 bases from J, with 9 bases between. The germline V gene encodes CDR1 MNHEY and CDR2 SVGAGI. The CDR3 sequence is 14 residues long. The CDR3 nucleotides read TGTGCCAGCAGTTCTTACCCGCTGAACACTGAAGCTTTCTTT. Protein: CASSSYPLNTEAFF.

The chain is built from TRBV29-1 and TRBJ2-3, with 10 bases aligning to TRBD1. V shed 7 bases, J shed 0 bases, and the junction held 4 bases outside the gene matches. CDR1 SQVTM and CDR2 ANQGSEA come from the germline V gene. The CDR3 totals 14 residues. CDR3 DNA: TGCAGCGCCAGGACAGGGGGGAGCACAGATACGCAGTATTTT. It encodes CSARTGGSTDTQYF.

The rearrangement uses TRBV7-9 and TRBJ1-1; D remains ambiguous. CDR1 and CDR2 (germline): SEHNR, FQNEAQ (reference sequence). Trimming took 5 bases from V and 0 from J, leaving 10 bases between them. The CDR3 length is 14 residues. In DNA, the CDR3 is TGTGCCAGCAGCGTTACGAGGATGAACACTGAAGCTTTCTTT. It is translated as CASSVTRMNTEAFF.

This clone was observed a handful of times. J is TRBJ1-1 and V is TRBV30; a weak D match, TRBD1 (6 bases). The CDR3 totals 16 residues. Germline-derived CDR1 and CDR2 are GTSNPN and SVGIG (reference sequence). Trimming removed 3 bases from V and 4 bases from J, with 21 bases in between. CDR3 residues: CAWRAFAMGASTEAFF. The CDR3 DNA follows: TGTGCCTGGAGAGCCTTTGCGATGGGGGCCAGCACTGAAGCTTTCTTT. Together with reference TRBV30 and TRBJ1-1, the CDR3 gives the full variable domain: SQTIHQWPATLVQPVGSPLSLECTVEGTSNPNLYWYRQAAGRGLQLLFYSVGIGQISSEVPQNLSASRPQDRQFILSSKKLLLSDSGFYLCAWRAFAMGASTEAFFGQGTRLTVV.

The rearrangement links TRBV18 to TRBJ1-1; no firm D call. There are 15 residues in the CDR3. V gave up 1 base and J gave up 4 bases, with 13 bases separating them. The germline V gene has CDR1 KGHSH and CDR2 LQKENI. The CDR3 DNA sequence: TGTGCCAGCTCACCACGGGAGACTTGGTTCACTGAAGCTTTCTTT. It translates to CASSPRETWFTEAFF. The variable domain in full, completed from reference TRBV18 and TRBJ1-1, reads NAGVMQNPRHLVRRRGQEARLRCSPMKGHSHVYWYRQLPEEGLKFMVYLQKENIIDESGMPKERFSAEFPKEGPSILRIQQVVRGDSAAYFCASSPRETWFTEAFFGQGTRLTVV.

In this sample, this clone turned up a few times. V gene TRBV4-3 combines with J gene TRBJ2-2; 7 nucleotides match TRBD2. Germline V gene lookup returns CDR1 LGHNA and CDR2 YSLEER. J lost 5 bases, V lost 0 bases, and 6 bases had no gene match. The CDR3 has 16 residues. The CDR3 loop reads CASSQEGGGKTGELFF. CDR3 in DNA: TGCGCCAGCAGCCAAGAAGGCGGGGGAAAAACCGGGGAGCTGTTTTTT.

The V and J genes are TRBV7-2 and TRBJ2-3, with 8 bases that match TRBD1. In germline, CDR1 is SGHTA, CDR2 FQGNSA. Trimming at V came to 2 bases and at J to 5 bases, leaving 6 bases not matched to a gene. There are 15 residues in the CDR3. The CDR3 bases are TGTGCCAGCAGCTTACAGGGGGCAGTAGGAGATACGCAGTATTTT. Its protein is CASSLQGAVGDTQYF. Combining the CDR3 with reference TRBV7-2 and TRBJ2-3 gives the whole variable domain GAGVSQSPSNKVTEKGKDVELRCDPISGHTALYWYRQSLGQGLEFLIYFQGNSAPDKSGLPSDRFSAERTGGSVSTLTIQRTQQEDSAVYLCASSLQGAVGDTQYFGPGTRLTVL.

In DNA form, the CDR3 reads TGCAGCGCTCTAGAAGGTCTAGCGATCGATGAGCAGTTCTTC. Translation: CSALEGLAIDEQFF. The chain joins TRBV29-1 to TRBJ2-1; D is possibly TRBD2 (6 bases). The germline gives CDR1 SQVTM, CDR2 ANQGSEA. V was clipped by 7 bases and J by 8 bases, with 21 bases between them. There are 14 residues in the CDR3.

The V call is TRBV7-9, the J call TRBJ2-3; D might be TRBD1 or TRBD2, each matching 5 bases. CDR3 length equals 17 residues. Germline values: CDR1 SEHNR, CDR2 FQNEAQ (reference sequence). V gave up 5 bases and J gave up 0 bases, with 18 bases separating them. This CDR3 reads CASSPRGARRSTDTQYF. The CDR3 region has the DNA TGTGCCAGCAGCCCCCGAGGGGCTAGGAGGAGCACAGATACGCAGTATTTT.

Note on this clone: Other nucleotide sequences from this sample produce the same CDR3. The chain joins TRBV14 to TRBJ1-6, with TRBD1 matching over 7 bases. Germline loops: CDR1 SGHDN, CDR2 FVKESK. V trimming: 4 bases; J trimming: 10 bases; junction bases outside the gene matches: 4. The CDR3 has 13 residues. The CDR3 DNA is TGTGCCAGCAGCCCAGGGGGGGACTCACCCCTCCACTTT. It encodes CASSPGGDSPLHF.

There are a few counts of this clone. The chain joins TRBV5-1 to TRBJ2-7, with TRBD2 matching 7 bases. V lost 4 bases to trimming and J lost 0 bases; unmatched junction nucleotides: 7. The germline V gene has CDR1 SGHRS and CDR2 YFSETQ. The CDR3 is 15 residues long. CDR3 protein: CASSPTSVDSYEQYF. The CDR3 region has the DNA TGCGCCAGCAGCCCAACTAGCGTGGACTCCTACGAGCAGTACTTC.